One sample yielded the 31 T cell receptor beta chains listed below, sequenced in a study of T cells after yellow fever vaccination (dated by TCRdb to the late 2010s). Receptor amplification or capture employed 5' RACE. Sequencer: Illumina HiSeq 2500. The public reads were run again by TCRdb, first through fastp at Q25 and then through MiXCR, and only productive beta chains were kept. Each CDR3 protein gets just one entry, which takes the most common genes and DNA from the rows behind it. The sample table shows about 50,000 distinct CDR3 sequences, and around 6.5% are seen once. About 40% of the sample is taken by the ten largest. According to the study, the label for this sample's treatment or condition signals: live attenuated yellow fever vaccine strain. The sample was CD8+ T cells sorted from PBMCs, taken on the day of the first yellow fever vaccination. Receptors originate from a man aged 18 to 29 who received the YFV17D yellow fever vaccine.

This clonotype was seen a few times. The V and J genes are TRBV28 and TRBJ2-7; D may match TRBD1 or TRBD2 (5 bases each). The CDR3 consists of 18 residues. Germline V lookup: CDR1 MDHEN, CDR2 SYDVKM. Between the trimmed V and J ends, which lost 6 bases and 0 bases, there was a span of 24 bases. CDR3 DNA sequence: TGTGCCAGCAGCCCTCAAGTCAGTCGGGACGGTCGCTCCTACGAGCAGTACGTC. It specifies CASSPQVSRDGRSYEQYV.

This clonotype was counted at least ten times. This chain uses TRBV6-2 or TRBV6-3 with TRBJ2-5; 10 nucleotides agree with TRBD2. The CDR3 is 17 residues long. CDR1 and CDR2 (germline): MNHEY, SVGEGT. The V segment lost 4 bases and the J segment 5 bases; nucleotides outside the gene matches: 13. The CDR3 loop is CASSFETSGWSTETQYF. The CDR3 coding sequence is TGTGCCAGCAGTTTCGAGACTAGCGGGTGGTCTACGGAGACCCAGTACTTC.

This clonotype showed up many times. V and J are TRBV7-9 and TRBJ2-5, with unresolved D. Germline CDR1 reads SEHNR; CDR2 reads FQNEAQ (reference sequence). The V and J ends lost 5 bases and 5 bases respectively, with 18 bases between them. The CDR3 sequence is 15 residues long. CDR3 coding DNA: TGTGCCAGCAGCCCTCCACTCCTGCTCGGTGAGACCCAGTACTTC. Amino acid sequence: CASSPPLLLGETQYF.

This clonotype was counted at least ten times. The gene calls are TRBV4-1 and TRBJ2-7; D gene uncertain. Germline V gene lookup returns CDR1 MGHRA and CDR2 YSYEKL. Trimming cost V 2 bases and J 4 bases, with 15 bases left between them. This CDR3 is built from 15 residues. The CDR3 protein is CASSQSLSGGYEQYV. CDR3 DNA sequence: TGCGCCAGCAGCCAATCACTCTCTGGCGGTTACGAGCAGTACGTC.

About this clonotype itself: A much larger clonotype is one base distant, so this may be a read error. The chain carries TRBV2 and TRBJ1-5, with unresolved D. Germline assignment: CDR1 SNHLY and CDR2 FYNNEI. CDR3 size: 12 residues. The CDR3 coding sequence is TGTGCCAGCAAACTGTACAATCAGCCCCAGAATTTT. It translates to CASKLYNQPQNF.

As DNA, the CDR3 is TGTGCCAGCCAGGGTTCGAACACCGGGGAGCTGTTTTTT. As protein: CASQGSNTGELFF. This chain links TRBV10-3 with TRBJ2-2, with D tentatively TRBD1 (5 bases). There are 13 residues in the CDR3. V gave up 10 bases and J gave up 0 bases, with 9 bases separating them. Per germline, CDR1 ENHRY and CDR2 SYGVKD.

The CDR3 region has the DNA TGCAGTGCTAGAGACAGGGCGTCCTACGAGCAGTACTTC. Protein sequence: CSARDRASYEQYF. This chain joins TRBV20-1 and TRBJ2-7; TRBD1 might be the D (5 bases). Trimming took off 0 bases at V and 1 base at J, with 7 bases between the two ends. This CDR3 comprises 13 residues. In germline, CDR1 is DFQATT, CDR2 SNEGSKA (reference sequence).

The table lists this clonotype with many counts. This sequence joins TRBV7-9 and TRBJ2-7; D uncertain. This CDR3 region has 13 residues. The germline V and J ends were trimmed by 2 bases and 3 bases, with 8 bases remaining between them. Germline CDR1 and CDR2: SEHNR and FQNEAQ (reference sequence). The CDR3 region is CASSLSKLYEQYV. The DNA of the CDR3 is TGTGCCAGCAGCTTAAGCAAGCTCTACGAGCAGTACGTC.

This clonotype was recorded many times. The chain uses TRBV7-6 and TRBJ2-2; no reliable D call. Germline V gives CDR1 SGHVS, CDR2 FNYEAQ. The CDR3 length is 15 residues. Trimming left V 4 bases short and J 3 bases short, with 12 bases between. CDR3 coding DNA: TGTGCCAGCAGCTCCCTTGTGACACACACCGGGGAGCTGTTTTTT. Translation: CASSSLVTHTGELFF.

The table lists this clonotype with many counts. The chain has TRBV9 and TRBJ1-4, with 9 bases aligning to TRBD1. CDR3 size: 14 residues. Germline V gene sequence: CDR1 SGDLS, CDR2 YYNGEE. Trimming at V came to 3 bases and at J to 7 bases, leaving 4 bases not matched to a gene. CDR3 DNA sequence: TGTGCCAGCAGCGCGACAGGGGGTCGTGAAAAACTGTTTTTT. Amino acids: CASSATGGREKLFF.

This clonotype was recorded at least ten times. The chain carries TRBV4-1 and TRBJ2-7, with D tentatively TRBD1 (7 bases). V dropped 4 bases and J dropped 0 bases, with 13 bases sitting between them. The CDR3 consists of 15 residues. Germline V lookup: CDR1 MGHRA, CDR2 YSYEKL. The CDR3 reads CASSLRGESSYEQYF. The CDR3 DNA sequence: TGCGCCAGCAGCCTCAGGGGGGAAAGCTCCTACGAGCAGTACTTC.

This clonotype was seen many times. The chain employs TRBV10-3 and TRBJ2-5; TRBD2 aligns across 14 bases. V lost 8 bases, J lost 3 bases, and 8 bases stayed unmatched. The CDR3 runs 16 residues. Germline lookup yields CDR1 ENHRY and CDR2 SYGVKD. CDR3 residues: CAIQGLAGGLKETQYF. For the CDR3, the DNA is TGTGCCATCCAAGGACTAGCGGGGGGCCTGAAAGAGACCCAGTACTTC.

A single count supports this clonotype. Just one base apart from a much larger clone, this may be a read error. This CDR3 is missing its conserved last phenylalanine or tryptophan, likely due to a read error. The V gene is TRBV4-1, the J gene TRBJ2-2; 7 bases line up with TRBD2. Germline CDR1 reads MGHRA; CDR2 reads YSYEKL. The V segment lost 6 bases and the J segment 2 bases; nucleotides outside the gene matches: 6. This CDR3 is built from 15 residues. The CDR3 DNA reads TGCGCCAGCAGGGGAAAGCGGGGCAACACCGGGGAGCTGTTTTCT. Translating it yields CASRGKRGNTGELFS.

Many counts were recorded for this clonotype. The chain recombines TRBV7-6 with TRBJ1-1; D gene unclear. Per germline, CDR1 SGHVS and CDR2 FNYEAQ. The V and J ends lost 1 base and 2 bases respectively, with 8 bases between them. The length of the CDR3 is 14 residues. The CDR3 is CASSLGGLNTEAFF. The CDR3 DNA sequence: TGTGCCAGCAGCTTAGGAGGGCTCAACACTGAAGCTTTCTTT.

To note about this clonotype: A much larger clone differs by one base, so this may be a read error. The genes are TRBV5-6 and TRBJ2-7; no firm D call. Deletions cut 2 bases from V and 1 base from J, with 7 bases between. This CDR3 is built from 13 residues. The germline V gene encodes CDR1 SGHDT and CDR2 YYEEEE. CDR3 nucleotide sequence: TGTGCCAGCAGCTTAGACGGATCCTACGAGCAGTACTTC. Amino acids: CASSLDGSYEQYF.

This clonotype was counted only a few times. The V call is TRBV5-4, the J call TRBJ2-7; TRBD1 agrees at 8 bases. V lost 0 bases and J lost 4; bases outside the gene matches: 3. Germline values: CDR1 SGHNT, CDR2 YYREEE (reference sequence). This CDR3 spans 14 amino acids. CDR3 protein: CASSLGGQEYEQYF. The CDR3 DNA is TGTGCCAGCAGCTTGGGGGGACAGGAGTACGAGCAGTACTTC.

This clonotype was detected only a few times. The chain couples TRBV6-1 to TRBJ2-3, with 10 bases lining up with TRBD2. The V gene's germline CDR1 is MNHNS and CDR2 SASEGT. Trimming removed 9 bases from V and 2 bases from J; junction bases left unmatched: 8. The CDR3 totals 15 residues. CDR3 in DNA: TGTGCCAGTACGATTGGACTAGCGGCCACAGATACGCAGTATTTT. Its translation is CASTIGLAATDTQYF.

The chain has TRBV28 and TRBJ2-7, with TRBD1 matching 7 bases. Germline V lookup: CDR1 MDHEN, CDR2 SYDVKM. Trimming at V came to 5 bases and at J to 3 bases, leaving 4 bases not matched to a gene. CDR3 length: 13 residues. CDR3 sequence reads: CASSGDRVYEQYV. The CDR3 bases are TGTGCCAGCAGTGGGGACAGAGTCTACGAGCAGTACGTC.

This clonotype turned up a few times. The gene calls are TRBV29-1 and TRBJ2-5, with D possibly being TRBD2 (5 bases). This CDR3 comprises 14 residues. The V end lost 2 bases, the J end lost 7 bases, and 17 bases lay between the germline ends. Per the germline V gene, CDR1 is SQVTM and CDR2 is ANQGSEA. CDR3 amino acids: CSVEIPGNGVTQYF. CDR3 nucleotides: TGCAGCGTTGAAATACCGGGCAACGGGGTGACCCAGTACTTC.

Comment on this clonotype: A much bigger clone sits one base away, suggesting this may be a read error. The chain is built from TRBV7-9 and TRBJ2-5, with D uncertain. The CDR3 covers 13 residues. Germline CDR1 and CDR2: SEHNR and FQNEAQ (reference sequence). DNA for the CDR3: TGTGCCAGCAGCTTAGCGGTACAAGAGTCCCAGTACTTC. Encoded protein: CASSLAVQESQYF.

V is TRBV5-1 and J is TRBJ2-1; D remains ambiguous. Germline values: CDR1 SGHRS, CDR2 YFSETQ. This CDR3 is 13 amino acids long. Trimming took off 5 bases at V and 1 base at J, with 7 bases between the two ends. DNA of the CDR3: TGCGCCAGCAGAGATTTATCCTACAATGAGCAGTTCTTC. Residues: CASRDLSYNEQFF.

Ten or more counts support this clonotype. The chain is built from TRBV3-1 and TRBJ1-2; D is unclear. The ends were cut back, 1 base at V and 8 bases at J, with 17 bases in the middle. Germline values: CDR1 LGHDT, CDR2 YNNKEL (reference sequence). The CDR3 length is 15 residues. CDR3 sequence (DNA): TGTGCCAGCAGCCAAGCCAACAAGATGTTTAGCGGCTACACCTTC. This encodes CASSQANKMFSGYTF.

V usage is TRBV5-6 and J usage is TRBJ2-2; 12 nucleotides align to TRBD1. This CDR3 is built from 15 residues. V was clipped by 5 bases and J by 9 bases; unmatched bases: 8. CDR1 is SGHDT and CDR2 is YYEEEE in the germline V gene. The CDR3 spells CASSSRDRGLWELFF. The CDR3 bases are TGTGCCAGCAGTTCCCGGGACAGGGGGCTTTGGGAGCTGTTTTTT.

On this clonotype: This clone may be a read error of a much larger clone one base away. The rearrangement joins TRBV29-1 to TRBJ1-1; TRBD1 might be the D (5 bases). Germline V gene data show CDR1 as SQVTM and CDR2 as ANQGSEA. The CDR3 extends over 14 amino acids. V was trimmed by 0 bases and J by 10 bases, leaving 18 bases between them. The CDR3 bases are TGCAGCGTTGAAGATCGACGGTTAGGGGTTGCAGCTTTCTTT. The encoded protein is CSVEDRRLGVAAFF.

This clonotype was detected many times. The gene calls are TRBV11-2 and TRBJ2-3; D not resolved. The CDR3 runs 15 residues. Trimming took 4 bases from V and 3 from J, leaving 14 bases between them. Germline V gene lookup returns CDR1 SGHAT and CDR2 FQNNGV. The CDR3 region is CASSSFPARTDTQYF. The CDR3 bases are TGTGCCAGCAGCTCTTTTCCGGCGCGGACAGATACGCAGTATTTT.

This clonotype was counted many times. This chain links TRBV7-3 with TRBJ2-2, with D uncertain. CDR1 is SGHTA and CDR2 is FQGTGA in the germline V gene. Trimming removed 5 bases from V and 2 bases from J, with 15 bases in between. CDR3 length equals 16 residues. CDR3 nucleotide sequence: TGTGCCAGCAGCAAAGAAGTCCTGGGTAACACCGGGGAGCTGTTTTTT. The encoded protein is CASSKEVLGNTGELFF. Supplemented by reference TRBV7-3 and TRBJ2-2, the full variable domain reads GAGVSQTPSNKVTEKGKYVELRCDPISGHTALYWYRQSLGQGPEFLIYFQGTGAADDSGLPNDRFFAVRPEGSVSTLKIQRTERGDSAVYLCASSKEVLGNTGELFFGEGSRLTVL.

In regard to this clonotype: A junction boundary mismatches the germline segment, possibly from a read error. V gene TRBV7-3 combines with J gene TRBJ2-3; D is possibly TRBD1 (6 bases). Germline assignment: CDR1 SGHTA and CDR2 FQGTGA. CDR3 length: 12 amino acids. The CDR3 DNA sequence: TGTGCCAGCAGCCCCCGAGTGGGGGCGTTGGATTTT. Its protein is CASSPRVGALDF.

The sample holds many counts of this clonotype. This chain links TRBV12-3 or TRBV12-4 with TRBJ2-1; D is uncertain. This CDR3 contains 11 residues. V was pared by 1 base and J by 12 bases, with 7 bases between. The CDR3 bases are TGTGCCAGCAGTTTAGGCACAACGCAGTTCTTC. Residues: CASSLGTTQFF.

The rearrangement links TRBV7-6 to TRBJ2-4, with 7 nucleotides matching TRBD2. The CDR3 is 15 residues long. Germline assignment: CDR1 SGHVS and CDR2 FNYEAQ. V trimming: 1 base; J trimming: 7 bases; junction bases outside the gene matches: 7. The CDR3 loop is CASSLGPGGVNIQYF. For the CDR3, the DNA is TGTGCCAGCAGCTTAGGACCGGGGGGAGTCAACATTCAGTACTTC.

The sample holds many counts of this clonotype. The chain joins TRBV4-1 to TRBJ1-5; maybe TRBD1 (5 bases). CDR1 MGHRA and CDR2 YSYEKL come from the germline V gene. The CDR3 consists of 14 residues. The V end lost 6 bases, the J end lost 5 bases, and 14 bases lay between the germline ends. The CDR3: CASSPGQGHQPQHF. The CDR3, as DNA: TGCGCCAGCAGTCCCGGGCAGGGCCATCAGCCCCAGCATTTT.

This clonotype was counted ten times or more. The rearrangement joins TRBV4-1 to TRBJ2-3, with D possibly called TRBD1 or TRBD2 (6 bases each). CDR1 MGHRA and CDR2 YSYEKL come from the germline V gene. The CDR3 is 13 amino acids. The germline V and J ends were trimmed by 0 bases and 6 bases, with 7 bases remaining between them. The CDR3: CASSQEGGDTQYF. The CDR3 coding sequence is TGCGCCAGCAGCCAAGAAGGGGGGGATACGCAGTATTTT.